These T cell receptor beta chains were read from a single sample in a study of shared clonotypes between healthy human individuals. Sequenced by immunoSEQ multiplex PCR; TCRdb stores in-frame clones only, minus some. The data hold roughly 2.2 million clones, with 90% to 95% observed a single time. Material: naive CD4+ T cells from PBMCs. These receptors came from a man between 18 and 29 years old in good health. Some clones in this sample may be carry-over from other donors' samples. Each CDR3 is given with its conserved first and last residue. A D gene is named only where the DNA matches it firmly. Rows may omit the clone size; those that give it use once, few, many or a size class.

j_call,d_call,clone_size,v_call,cdr3_aa,cdr3_nt
TRBJ2-7,TRBD2,NA,TRBV6-1,CASSTEAGGPYEQYF,TGTGCCAGCAGTACCGAGGCGGGAGGGCCCTACGAGCAGTACTTC
TRBJ1-2,NA,NA,TRBV5-6,CASSSQQGIYGYTF,TGTGCCAGCAGCTCTCAGCAGGGGATCTATGGCTACACCTTC
TRBJ2-3,NA,NA,TRBV9,CASSVVESGSTQYF,TGTGCCAGCAGCGTAGTCGAGTCGGGCTCGACGCAGTATTTT
TRBJ1-2,NA,NA,TRBV18,CASSPTRRDYGYTF,TGTGCCAGCTCACCAACTAGGCGGGACTATGGCTACACCTTC
TRBJ1-1,NA,NA,TRBV6-5,CASSYTLVYMNTEAFF,TGTGCCAGCAGTTACACACTAGTGTACATGAACACTGAAGCTTTCTTT
TRBJ2-1,NA,NA,TRBV9,CASSVGNPGYNEQFF,TGTGCCAGCAGCGTAGGGAATCCAGGCTACAATGAGCAGTTCTTC
TRBJ2-7,NA,NA,TRBV4-3,CASSQDRGPWNEQYF,TGCGCCAGCAGCCAAGACCGGGGGCCATGGAACGAGCAGTACTTC
TRBJ2-1,NA,NA,TRBV6-5,CASSTWTATYNEQFF,TGTGCCAGCAGTACATGGACAGCGACCTACAATGAGCAGTTCTTC
TRBJ1-4,NA,NA,TRBV6-5,CASSYQATNEKLFF,TGTGCCAGCAGTTACCAGGCAACTAATGAAAAACTGTTTTTT
TRBJ1-5,NA,NA,TRBV2,CASSGGLGSNQPQHF,TGTGCCAGCAGTGGGGGGCTGGGAAGCAATCAGCCCCAGCATTTT
TRBJ2-7,TRBD1,NA,TRBV15,CATSFRTGTYEQYF,TGTGCCACCAGCTTCCGGACAGGGACCTACGAGCAGTACTTC
TRBJ2-1,TRBD1,once,TRBV10-1,CASSEAQTGKYNEQFF,TGCGCCAGCAGTGAAGCCCAGACAGGGAAATACAATGAGCAGTTCTTC
TRBJ1-2,NA,NA,TRBV29-1,CSVEGTDYGYTF,TGCAGCGTTGAGGGCACTGACTATGGCTACACCTTC
TRBJ1-2,NA,NA,TRBV15,CATSKYYRVDYGYTF,TGTGCCACCAGCAAATATTACAGGGTGGACTATGGCTACACCTTC
TRBJ1-2,TRBD1,NA,TRBV27,CASRPRQGVYGYTF,TGTGCCAGCAGACCGAGACAGGGAGTCTATGGCTACACCTTC
TRBJ1-4,NA,once,TRBV6-6,CASSSRGTNEKLFF,TGTGCCAGCAGTTCTCGGGGCACTAATGAAAAACTGTTTTTT
TRBJ2-1,TRBD1,once,TRBV7-2,CASTTPRAGGFYEQFF,TGTGCCAGCACCACCCCAAGGGCAGGGGGCTTCTATGAGCAGTTCTTC
TRBJ1-2,TRBD1,NA,TRBV5-1,CASSTDRGLGYTF,TGCGCCAGCAGCACTGACAGGGGGCTTGGCTACACCTTC
TRBJ2-5,TRBD1,NA,TRBV7-9,CASSSGQGGGETQYF,TGTGCCAGCAGCTCTGGACAGGGGGGAGGAGAGACCCAGTACTTC
TRBJ1-4,TRBD1,NA,TRBV2,CASSTDRFNEKLFF,TGTGCCAGCAGTACGGACAGGTTTAATGAAAAACTGTTTTTT
TRBJ2-5,TRBD1,once,TRBV11-2,CASSSWTGRLYETQYF,TGTGCCAGCAGTTCGTGGACAGGGAGATTGTATGAGACCCAGTACTTC
TRBJ2-3,TRBD2,NA,TRBV7-3,CASSLLAGGPDTQYF,TGTGCCAGCAGCTTATTGGCGGGAGGGCCAGATACGCAGTATTTT
TRBJ2-1,TRBD2,NA,TRBV6-5,CASSATSGSNEQFF,TGTGCCAGCAGTGCGACTAGCGGGAGTAATGAGCAGTTCTTC
TRBJ2-1,TRBD2,NA,TRBV27,CASSSASGGYNEQFF,TGTGCCAGCAGCAGTGCTAGCGGGGGCTACAATGAGCAGTTCTTC
TRBJ2-3,NA,NA,TRBV7-9,CASSPRANTDTQYF,TGTGCCAGCAGCCCCAGGGCGAACACAGATACGCAGTATTTT
TRBJ2-5,NA,NA,TRBV4-2,CASSQDPSGSRETQYF,TGTGCCAGCAGCCAAGATCCCTCCGGGTCTCGGGAGACCCAGTACTTC
TRBJ2-5,NA,NA,TRBV5-1,CASSSSQTQETQYF,TGCGCCAGCAGCTCATCTCAGACACAAGAGACCCAGTACTTC
TRBJ2-5,NA,NA,TRBV7-2,CASTPRGLQETQYF,TGTGCCAGCACCCCCCGGGGGTTACAAGAGACCCAGTACTTC
TRBJ1-1,TRBD1,few,TRBV30,CAQGQLNTEAFF,TGTGCCCAGGGACAGCTGAACACTGAAGCTTTCTTT
TRBJ2-2,TRBD1,NA,TRBV18,CASSPPGQMNTGELFF,TGTGCCAGCTCACCTCCGGGACAGATGAACACCGGGGAGCTGTTTTTT
TRBJ2-6,NA,NA,TRBV5-1,CASKEGSGANVLTF,TGCGCCAGCAAGGAGGGTTCAGGGGCCAACGTCCTGACTTTC
TRBJ1-2,TRBD1,NA,TRBV6-5,CASSSVWDRVVGYTF,TGTGCCAGCAGTTCCGTGTGGGACAGGGTTGTTGGCTACACCTTC
TRBJ2-5,TRBD2,NA,TRBV9,CASSSQRGATSDQETQYF,TGTGCCAGCAGCTCCCAAAGGGGGGCGACTAGCGACCAAGAGACCCAGTACTTC
TRBJ2-5,NA,NA,TRBV6-5,CASSYVRTQETQYF,TGTGCCAGCAGTTACGTGCGAACCCAAGAGACCCAGTACTTC
TRBJ2-2,NA,NA,TRBV5-1,CASSRGREATGELFF,TGCGCCAGCAGCCGCGGTAGAGAGGCCACCGGGGAGCTGTTTTTT
TRBJ1-2,NA,NA,TRBV5-1,CASSASGGLEGYTF,TGCGCCAGCAGCGCCAGCGGGGGGCTCGAAGGCTACACCTTC
TRBJ1-4,NA,NA,TRBV6-5,CASSVRANEKLFF,TGTGCCAGCAGTGTACGGGCAAATGAAAAACTGTTTTTT
TRBJ2-3,NA,NA,TRBV7-3,CASSLNRASTDTQYF,TGTGCCAGCAGCTTAAACAGGGCTAGCACAGATACGCAGTATTTT
TRBJ2-3,NA,NA,TRBV7-9,CASSLQSAGGTQYF,TGTGCCAGCAGCTTACAGTCGGCCGGGGGTACGCAGTATTTT
TRBJ1-4,TRBD1,NA,TRBV28,CASNRDSNEKLFF,TGTGCCAGCAACCGGGACAGTAATGAAAAACTGTTTTTT
TRBJ1-3,NA,NA,TRBV7-2,CASSLESGNTIYF,TGTGCCAGCAGCTTAGAGTCTGGAAACACCATATATTTT
TRBJ1-2,NA,NA,TRBV27,CASSLSGGLGYTF,TGTGCCAGCAGTTTATCAGGGGGACTTGGCTACACCTTC
TRBJ2-1,NA,NA,TRBV20-1,CSAISTSGPFF,TGCAGTGCTATCTCGACGAGCGGCCCGTTCTTC
TRBJ1-1,NA,NA,TRBV11-2,CASSLSEKSEAFF,TGTGCCAGCAGCTTATCTGAGAAATCTGAAGCTTTCTTT
TRBJ1-5,NA,NA,TRBV6-5,CASSPDGGPNQPQHF,TGTGCCAGCAGCCCGGACGGAGGGCCCAATCAGCCCCAGCATTTT
TRBJ1-3,NA,NA,TRBV7-6,CASISFSGNTIYF,TGTGCCAGCATTTCTTTCTCTGGAAACACCATATATTTT
TRBJ2-3,TRBD2,NA,TRBV9,CASSGRTSSTDTQYF,TGTGCCAGCAGCGGCCGGACTAGTAGCACAGATACGCAGTATTTT
TRBJ1-2,NA,NA,TRBV2,CASSVDKSNFYGYTF,TGTGCCAGCAGTGTTGACAAGTCGAATTTCTATGGCTACACCTTC
TRBJ1-6,NA,NA,TRBV7-9,CASSSSGSALSSYNSPLHF,TGTGCCAGCAGCTCCTCTGGGTCTGCGTTAAGCTCCTATAATTCACCCCTCCACTTT
TRBJ1-2,NA,NA,TRBV7-9,CASSLAQVGAYGYTF,TGTGCCAGCAGCTTAGCGCAAGTAGGCGCCTATGGCTACACCTTC
TRBJ2-7,NA,NA,TRBV5-1,CASSANGRNHYEQYF,TGCGCCAGCAGCGCAAACGGAAGAAATCACTACGAGCAGTACTTC